This is a list of T cell receptor beta chains from one sample in a study of blood T cell repertoires in COVID-19. Clones were read by immunoSEQ multiplex PCR, and TCRdb kept only the in-frame ones, dropping some. The data contain 30,000 to 35,000 clones, approximately 78% of them singletons. The sample comprised peripheral blood. The receptor source for this set is a woman aged 55-75 years with acute or convalescent COVID-19. Both conserved end residues are part of each CDR3. The order of the fields is J gene, D gene, V gene, clone size, CDR3 DNA, CDR3 protein. A D gene is named only where the DNA matches it firmly. Clone size appears in some rows only: once, few, many, or a class for an expanded clone.

>TRBJ1-1|TRBD1|TRBV11-2|NA
TGTGCCAGCAGCTTGAGTCAACAGGGGTATGAAGCTTTCTTT
CASSLSQQGYEAFF
>TRBJ1-3|NA|TRBV6-4|NA
TGTGCCAGCAGTGTTACCGGTACCTCTGGAAACACCATATATTTT
CASSVTGTSGNTIYF
>TRBJ1-2|TRBD1|TRBV5-4|NA
TGTGCCAGCAGCTTGATGACAGGGGTTGCTGGCTACACCTTC
CASSLMTGVAGYTF
>TRBJ1-4|NA|TRBV19|NA
TGTGCCAGTAGTACCAGGGAAACCAATGAAAAACTGTTTTTT
CASSTRETNEKLFF
>TRBJ1-3|NA|TRBV25-1|once
TGTGCCAGCAGTCAAGTTGCAGATCACACAGGAAACACCATATATTTT
CASSQVADHTGNTIYF
>TRBJ2-2|NA|TRBV5-5|few
TGTGCCAGCACCCCGAGGACAGCGAACACCGGGGAGCTGTTTTTT
CASTPRTANTGELFF
>TRBJ1-2|NA|TRBV29-1|NA
TGCAGCGTTGTAAGGAGCGCCCGTGGCTACACCTTC
CSVVRSARGYTF
>TRBJ2-3|TRBD1|TRBV9|few
TGTGCCAGCAGCCAGTCAGGGGGTGGCCCAGATACGCAGTATTTT
CASSQSGGGPDTQYF
>TRBJ1-5|NA|TRBV2|NA
TGTGCCAGCAGTGACGCGGCAGGGGTCGTACAGCCCCAGCATTTT
CASSDAAGVVQPQHF
>TRBJ2-3|NA|TRBV11-3|few
TGTGCCAGCAGCCTTTCCGGCGGGGGCACAGATACGCAGTATTTT
CASSLSGGGTDTQYF
>TRBJ1-1|TRBD1|TRBV29-1|NA
TGCAGCGTTGGCACAGGGGAAAACACTGAAGCTTTCTTT
CSVGTGENTEAFF
>TRBJ2-3|TRBD2|TRBV3-1/TRBV3-2|few
TGTGCCAGCAGCCCGTCTGGGCGGGGGGTTTACACAGATACGCAGTATTTT
CASSPSGRGVYTDTQYF
>TRBJ2-2|NA|TRBV5-4|once
TGTGCCAGCAGCTTTACAGGTTTCACCGGGGAGCTGTTTTTT
CASSFTGFTGELFF
>TRBJ1-6|NA|TRBV6-5|few
TGTGCCAGCAGCCCATCTTATGACCGGGGTTCACCCCTCCACTTT
CASSPSYDRGSPLHF
>TRBJ1-5|NA|TRBV7-8|NA
TGTGCCAGCAGCTTAGCGGTTTCAGGGAACCAGCCCCAGCATTTT
CASSLAVSGNQPQHF
>TRBJ2-2|TRBD2|TRBV27|few
TGTGCCAGCAGTCCCCTAGCGGGAGGGGACACCGGGGAGCTGTTTTTT
CASSPLAGGDTGELFF
>TRBJ1-1|NA|TRBV28|NA
TGTGCCAGCAGTGCCCCGGGGTACGCCGAAGCTTTCTTT
CASSAPGYAEAFF
>TRBJ2-3|NA|TRBV14|NA
TGTGCCAGCAGCCAAGGATCAGTTGGTACGCAGTATTTT
CASSQGSVGTQYF
>TRBJ2-3|TRBD2|TRBV3-1/TRBV3-2|NA
TGTGCCAGCAGTCCTCTAGCGGGGGGCGCAGATACGCAGTATTTT
CASSPLAGGADTQYF
>TRBJ2-1|NA|TRBV24-1|NA
TGTGCCACCAGTGAACCCTCCGGGACACTTTACAATGAGCAGTTCTTC
CATSEPSGTLYNEQFF
>TRBJ1-2|TRBD1|TRBV6-5|few
TGTGCCAGCAGTCCCTGGAACAGGGGCAACTATGGCTACACCTTC
CASSPWNRGNYGYTF
>TRBJ1-1|NA|TRBV28|NA
TGTGCCAGCAGTTTAAGTTGGTGGGAGGGGAATGGGAACACTGAAGCTTTCTTT
CASSLSWWEGNGNTEAFF
>TRBJ1-6|TRBD1|TRBV2|NA
TGTGCCAGCACCCAACAGGGGGGGAGTAATTCACCCCTCCACTTT
CASTQQGGSNSPLHF
>TRBJ1-2|NA|TRBV5-1|NA
TGCGCCAGCAGCTACAGGGCCAACTATGGCTACACCTTC
CASSYRANYGYTF
>TRBJ2-3|TRBD1|TRBV10-3|NA
TGTGCCATCAGTCTAACAGGGGTTAGCACAGATACGCAGTATTTT
CAISLTGVSTDTQYF
>TRBJ1-2|TRBD1|TRBV9|once
TGTGCCAGCAGCGCCCGACAGGGGGCGGATGGCTACACCTTC
CASSARQGADGYTF
>TRBJ1-5|NA|TRBV27|NA
TGTGCCAGCAGTTTGGGACACCTTGATCAGCCCCAGCATTTT
CASSLGHLDQPQHF
>TRBJ2-2|NA|TRBV4-1|NA
TGCGCCAGCAGCCAAGAACAGATTTCCGGGGAGCTGTTTTTT
CASSQEQISGELFF
>TRBJ1-2|NA|TRBV29-1|NA
TGCAGCGTTGCAGTAAACTATGGCTACACCTTC
CSVAVNYGYTF
>TRBJ2-2|TRBD1|TRBV11-3|NA
TGTGCCAGCAGCCCCGCAGGGGGCGATTTACCCGGGGAGCTGTTTTTT
CASSPAGGDLPGELFF
>TRBJ2-5|TRBD2|TRBV5-1|NA
TGCGCCAGCAGCCCTCTAGCGGGGTCCCAAGAGACCCAGTACTTC
CASSPLAGSQETQYF
>TRBJ2-7|NA|TRBV7-3|once
TGTGCCAGCAGCTTAAAGGGGCGCTACGAGCAGTACTTC
CASSLKGRYEQYF